Below are 19 T cell receptor beta chains sequenced from a single sample in a study of CD8 T cells in Susac syndrome. The RNA, about 0.5 to 1 ug, was put through reverse transcription using random hexamers. In TCRdb, the immunoSEQ multiplex PCR reads were re-called with MiXCR into one record per CDR3 protein. The data hold 150,000 to 200,000 distinct CDR3 sequences, with just under 95% observed a single time. The sequenced sample was CD4+ T cells from PBMCs. Receptor source: a human donor in good health.

The rearrangement links TRBV14 to TRBJ1-6, with D hard to call. The CDR3 has 13 residues. V lost 4 bases and J lost 10, with 11 bases in between. Germline V gene data show CDR1 as SGHDN and CDR2 as FVKESK. The CDR3 DNA is TGTGCCAGCAGCCCCGAATTGGGATCACCCCTCCACTTT. This encodes CASSPELGSPLHF.

The gene calls are TRBV7-9 and TRBJ2-1, with D perhaps matching TRBD1 or TRBD2 (6 bases each). The CDR3 runs to 16 residues. V lost 2 bases, J lost 1 base, and 12 bases lay in between. The V gene's germline CDR1 is SEHNR and CDR2 FQNEAQ (reference sequence). CDR3 coding DNA: TGTGCCAGCAGCTTAAGCTGGGGGGCTTCCTACAATGAGCAGTTCTTC. Its translation: CASSLSWGASYNEQFF.

The rearrangement joins TRBV2 to TRBJ2-1; 9 positions agree with TRBD2. V was clipped by 2 bases and J by 9 bases; unmatched bases: 2. The CDR3 contains 13 residues. Per the germline V gene, CDR1 is SNHLY and CDR2 is FYNNEI. The CDR3 region has the DNA TGTGCCAGCAGTGAAATTAGCGGGGGTGAGCAGTTCTTC. Residues: CASSEISGGEQFF.

This rearrangement joins TRBV7-2 to TRBJ1-5; D unclear. The CDR3 covers 15 residues. V gave up 3 bases and J gave up 1 base, with 10 bases separating them. The V gene's germline CDR1 is SGHTA and CDR2 FQGNSA. In nucleotides, the CDR3 is TGTGCCAGCAGCTTGGGCCTTACGAGCAATCAGCCCCAGCATTTT. This encodes CASSLGLTSNQPQHF.

The rearrangement joins TRBV7-9 to TRBJ2-7; D is tentatively TRBD1 or TRBD2 (5 bases each). V lost 4 bases and J 9 bases, leaving 13 bases between the germline ends. The CDR3 is made up of 12 amino acids. Looked up from germline, CDR1 is SEHNR and CDR2 is FQNEAQ (reference sequence). Here the CDR3 DNA reads TGTGCCAGCAGCTCTACCGGGGACCGGCAGTACTTC. Translated, it gives CASSSTGDRQYF. The full variable domain, in which reference TRBV7-9 and TRBJ2-7 provide the parts outside the CDR3, is DTGVSQNPRHKITKRGQNVTFRCDPISEHNRLYWYRQTLGQGPEFLTYFQNEAQLEKSRLLSDRFSAERPKGSFSTLEIQRTEQGDSAMYLCASSSTGDRQYFGPGTRLTVT.

The chain recombines TRBV12-3 or TRBV12-4 with TRBJ1-2, with D possibly being TRBD1 (6 bases). The CDR3 is 13 residues long. V dropped 5 bases and J dropped 5 bases, with 12 bases sitting between them. The CDR3 DNA sequence: TGTGCCAGCAGTACACAGGGATCGTATGGCTACACCTTC. Residues: CASSTQGSYGYTF.

This chain connects TRBV6-4 to TRBJ2-3; weak D call: TRBD1 (5 bases). This CDR3 region has 14 residues. Germline CDR1 and CDR2: MRHNA and SNTAGT. V was shortened by 2 bases and J by 4 bases, with 10 bases between the two germline ends. The DNA of the CDR3 is TGTGCCAGCAGTGACCAGGGTTCGGCAGATACGCAGTATTTT. Protein: CASSDQGSADTQYF.

The chain carries TRBV7-9 and TRBJ1-1; 9 bases are shared with TRBD1. J lost 4 bases, V lost 5 bases, and 5 bases had no gene match. CDR1 SEHNR and CDR2 FQNEAQ come from the germline V gene (reference sequence). This CDR3 comprises 14 residues. DNA for the CDR3: TGTGCCAGCAGCCGGGACAGGGTAGGCACTGAAGCTTTCTTT. It encodes CASSRDRVGTEAFF.

This chain uses TRBV9 with TRBJ2-5, with TRBD1 matching over 7 bases. This CDR3 has 16 residues. With V trimmed by 3 bases and J by 2 bases, 10 bases remained unmatched. Germline CDR1 and CDR2: SGDLS and YYNGEE. CDR3 residues: CASSGAFGTAQETQYF. In DNA form, the CDR3 reads TGTGCCAGCAGCGGGGCCTTCGGGACAGCTCAAGAGACCCAGTACTTC.

The rearrangement joins TRBV3-1 to TRBJ2-3; perhaps TRBD2 as D (6 bases). With 1 base removed from V and 6 bases from J, the gap between germline ends came to 14 bases. This CDR3 spans 15 amino acids. The germline V gene has CDR1 LGHDT and CDR2 YNNKEL (reference sequence). This CDR3 is CASSQGAGPRDTQYF. The CDR3 DNA reads TGTGCCAGCAGCCAAGGGGCGGGGCCCAGGGATACGCAGTATTTT.

The chain employs TRBV3-1 and TRBJ2-5, with 7 bases that match TRBD1. V lost 2 bases and J lost 0; bases outside the gene matches: 3. This CDR3 spans 15 amino acids. The germline V gene encodes CDR1 LGHDT and CDR2 YNNKEL (reference sequence). In DNA, the CDR3 is TGTGCCAGCAGCCAACACGACAGGGACCAAGAGACCCAGTACTTC. It translates to CASSQHDRDQETQYF.

This clonotype is a singleton in its sample. The chain recombines TRBV23-1 with TRBJ1-2; D not resolved. TRBV23-1 is identified as an open reading frame with a role that is uncertain. V lost 0 bases to trimming and J lost 0 bases, with 11 bases between them. This CDR3 spans 16 amino acids. In nucleotides, the CDR3 is TGCGCCAGCAGTCAATCCCGGGAAGAAGCTAACTATGGCTACACCTTC. Amino acids: CASSQSREEANYGYTF.

The gene calls are TRBV5-4 and TRBJ2-5, with D perhaps matching TRBD1 (5 bases). Germline V gene data show CDR1 as SGHNT and CDR2 as YYREEE (reference sequence). The CDR3 is 15 residues long. The ends were cut back, 0 bases at V and 5 bases at J, with 14 bases in the middle. In nucleotides, the CDR3 is TGTGCCAGCAGCTTGGATACGCGAAAGGGGGAGACCCAGTACTTC. Protein sequence: CASSLDTRKGETQYF.

This clonotype was seen just once. V gene TRBV3-1 combines with J gene TRBJ2-2, with D maybe TRBD2 (6 bases). CDR3 length: 18 residues. The V and J ends lost 5 bases and 0 bases respectively, with 19 bases between them. Germline V gene sequence: CDR1 LGHDT, CDR2 YNNKEL (reference sequence). The CDR3 sequence is CASSTGDPRSANTGELFF. The CDR3 DNA sequence: TGTGCCAGCAGCACGGGGGACCCCCGATCAGCGAACACCGGGGAGCTGTTTTTT.

The chain has TRBV6-1 and TRBJ2-5; 8 bases align to TRBD1. V shed 6 bases and J 1 base; nucleotides not matched to a gene: 4. The germline V gene has CDR1 MNHNS and CDR2 SASEGT. CDR3 size: 14 residues. The CDR3 DNA is TGTGCCAGCAGCGCCGGACAGGGCCAAGAGACCCAGTACTTC. Encoded protein: CASSAGQGQETQYF.

The chain carries TRBV18 and TRBJ2-3; the match to TRBD2 covers 7 bases. J lost 6 bases, V lost 7 bases, and 13 bases had no gene match. The germline V gene encodes CDR1 KGHSH and CDR2 LQKENI. The CDR3 has 15 residues. CDR3 region: CASFTSRGEMDTQYF. The CDR3 region has the DNA TGTGCCAGCTTTACTTCTCGGGGGGAGATGGATACGCAGTATTTT.

The rearrangement joins TRBV9 to TRBJ1-6, with D uncertain. The CDR3 spans 12 residues. V dropped 3 bases and J dropped 8 bases, with 6 bases sitting between them. Germline lookup yields CDR1 SGDLS and CDR2 YYNGEE. This CDR3 is CASSAGDSPLHF. The CDR3 region has the DNA TGTGCCAGCAGCGCCGGAGATTCACCCCTCCACTTT.

The J gene is TRBJ1-1, the V gene TRBV7-9; TRBD1 aligns across 7 bases. The V segment lost 2 bases and the J segment 0 bases; nucleotides outside the gene matches: 3. The germline gives CDR1 SEHNR, CDR2 FQNEAQ (reference sequence). CDR3 length: 15 amino acids. This CDR3 is CASSLRGTVNTEAFF. In DNA, the CDR3 is TGTGCCAGCAGCTTACGTGGGACAGTGAACACTGAAGCTTTCTTT.

This rearrangement joins TRBV20-1 to TRBJ2-4; D ambiguous. The CDR3 loop spans 14 amino acids. Germline CDR1 reads DFQATT; CDR2 reads SNEGSKA (reference sequence). V gave up 6 bases and J gave up 1 base, with 13 bases separating them. The CDR3 nucleotides read TGCAGTGCCCTTCCCCTTTTGGCCAAAAACATTCAGTACTTC. Its translation: CSALPLLAKNIQYF.